This TCR delta chain was found in a study of delta chain sequences of gamma delta T cells (dated by TCRdb to the late 2010s). Within its sample, this clone is medium-sized (0.01 to 0.1%). Its antigen target is currently unknown. No much larger clone exists at a distance of one base, and base qualities are not known. The library was obtained by 5' RACE. The listed sequencing device is Illumina MiSeq. In TCRdb, clones were called once more from the public reads by CATT, and rows of identical DNA were later combined. The sample yields about 2,600 delta-chain clones; 4.5% to 7.5% were counted once. 49% of the sample is held by the ten biggest clonotypes. The sequenced material came from either unsorted cells or a sorted T cell fraction (not recorded which). The clonotype was recovered from a human donor in good health.

The base sequence is TGTGCCTGTGACACCGTAGGGGATACGCGAAGGGTCATTAATAAACTCATCTTT. It is translated as CACDTVGDTRRVINKLIF. The sequence joins TRDV2 to TRDJ1; 9 junctional bases match TRDD3. Taken from the germline V gene, the CDR1 and CDR2 loops are GEAIGNYY and EKD. At the junction V is shortened by 0 bases and J by 6 bases; bases outside the gene matches: 16. The CDR3 spans 18 residues, from the cysteine through the phenylalanine. Only the CDR3 part of the read is kept: 54 bases, read in frame from the first base.